This passage covers 7 T cell receptor beta chains from one sample sequenced in a study of blood T cell repertoires in COVID-19 (TCRdb year 2020). Library preparation employed the immunoSEQ multiplex PCR assay. The table comes from immuneACCESS by way of TCRdb, which keeps in-frame sequences with V and J called. Part of the clones is missing from these tables; in studies checked, under half for an unresolved V gene and the rest for unknown reasons. Within this sample are 150,000 to 200,000 clones, with more than 85% of them counted one time only. Together, the top ten hold 0.99% of the sample. Specimen: peripheral blood. All receptors come from a man aged 18 to 30 with acute or convalescent COVID-19.

The chain couples TRBV5-1 to TRBJ2-1; perhaps TRBD1 as D (6 bases). CDR1 and CDR2 (germline): SGHRS, YFSETQ. Trimming removed 2 bases from V and 0 bases from J, with 9 bases in between. This CDR3 contains 15 residues. The CDR3 loop is CASSFKDSSYNEQFF. The CDR3, as DNA: TGCGCCAGCAGCTTTAAGGACAGCTCCTACAATGAGCAGTTCTTC. Full variable domain (outside the CDR3, taken from reference TRBV5-1 and TRBJ2-1): KAGVTQTPRYLIKTRGQQVTLSCSPISGHRSVSWYQQTPGQGLQFLFEYFSETQRNKGNFPGRFSGRQFSNSRSEMNVSTLELGDSALYLCASSFKDSSYNEQFFGPGTRLTVL.

The chain joins TRBV3-1 (or the pseudogene TRBV3-2) to TRBJ1-2, with D hard to call. CDR1 is LGHDT and CDR2 is YNNKEL in the germline V gene (reference sequence). Trimming removed 4 bases from V and 7 bases from J, with 16 bases in between. The CDR3 runs 14 residues. The DNA of the CDR3 is TGTGCCAGCAGCCCCAGCGTTGCGTTTTTTGGCTACACCTTC. Translated, it gives CASSPSVAFFGYTF.

J is TRBJ2-2 and V is TRBV19, with D tentatively TRBD2 (6 bases). Germline CDR1 reads LNHDA; CDR2 reads SQIVND (reference sequence). V lost 4 bases and J 7 bases, leaving 25 bases between the germline ends. CDR3 length equals 18 residues. In DNA form, the CDR3 reads TGTGCCAGTAGTAGAATTACTCATGGGACTTACGCCAGCGGGGAGCTGTTTTTT. Translated, it gives CASSRITHGTYASGELFF.

The genes are TRBV5-1 and TRBJ2-7; 8 nucleotides line up with TRBD1. The CDR3 totals 14 residues. The trim removed 0 bases at V and 5 bases at J, leaving 4 bases unmatched. From germline, CDR1 is SGHRS and CDR2 YFSETQ. CDR3 nucleotide sequence: TGCGCCAGCAGCTTGGGCAGGGGGCCCAACGAGCAGTACTTC. Protein product: CASSLGRGPNEQYF.

V is TRBV2 and J is TRBJ1-4; D gene ambiguous. Trimming took 7 bases from V and 2 from J, leaving 11 bases between them. CDR1 is SNHLY, CDR2 FYNNEI, per germline. This CDR3 comprises 14 residues. DNA for the CDR3: TGTGCCAGCACCGGGGTTATCACTAATGAAAAACTGTTTTTT. Protein sequence: CASTGVITNEKLFF.

The chain joins TRBV18 to TRBJ1-1; 9 nucleotides match TRBD1. Germline-derived CDR1 and CDR2 are KGHSH and LQKENI. J was trimmed by 8 bases and V by 6 bases; bases with no gene match: 7. CDR3 length: 13 amino acids. The CDR3 is CASSIRQGEEAFF. The CDR3, as DNA: TGTGCCAGCTCCATTCGACAGGGGGAGGAAGCTTTCTTT.

For the CDR3, the DNA is TGTGCCAGTAGTATTCTAGTTAGCGGGGCCTCCGGGGAGCTGTTTTTT. Translating gives CASSILVSGASGELFF. V and J are TRBV19 and TRBJ2-2; 8 nucleotides agree with TRBD2. Looked up from germline, CDR1 is LNHDA and CDR2 is SQIVND (reference sequence). The V gene end was trimmed by 3 bases and the J gene end by 6 bases; junction bases not matched to a gene: 9. The CDR3 has 16 amino acids.